These T cell receptor beta chains were read from a single sample in a study of T-cell reconstitution after alpha-beta-depleted transplantation in children. TCRdb itself ran the PCR reads through MiXCR, one entry per CDR3 protein. The repertoire holds about 580,000 distinct CDR3 sequences, with under 30% as singletons. Sequenced here: PBMCs, mostly from graft donor cells, sampled 360 days after TCRalphabeta/CD19-depleted stem cell transplant. The source of these receptors is a boy under two years old who had a stem cell transplant for acute myeloid leukemia, so the T cells may come from the graft donor. CDR3s leave out the opening cysteine and the closing phenylalanine or tryptophan. Each record gives: V gene, clone size, J gene, CDR3 protein. The size entry is marked missing in some rows and otherwise reads once, few, many or a size class.

>TRBV20-1|NA|TRBJ1-3
SAHGTGPGNTIY
>TRBV20-1|NA|TRBJ1-2
SAPGLTNYGYT
>TRBV24-1|NA|TRBJ2-1
ATSDLPVGVGSYNEQF
>TRBV20-1|many|TRBJ1-5
SATAPGQDHLQPQH
>TRBV12-5|few|TRBJ1-5
ASGPLRTGLYSNQPQH
>TRBV7-2|NA|TRBJ2-2
ASSNRLVISGELF
>TRBV5-1|few|TRBJ2-1
ASSLESGGYYNEQF
>TRBV29-1|few|TRBJ2-1
SAGEGWHEQF
>TRBV7-2|few|TRBJ2-1
ASSPHGTSGGNEQF
>TRBV20-1|many|TRBJ2-1
SARDPARTSGVGSYNEQF
>TRBV20-1|NA|TRBJ2-3
SARRTSGRGLGYGTQY
>TRBV4-2|NA|TRBJ1-1
ASSQGTANTEAF
>TRBV27|NA|TRBJ1-6
ASSSTGNSPLH
>TRBV20-1|few|TRBJ2-3
SAKPALGTGGEDTQY
>TRBV21-1|NA|TRBJ1-5
ASSKATIQGRGQPQH
>TRBV11-1|few|TRBJ2-1
ASSSRGTLSSYNEQF
>TRBV21-1|NA|TRBJ2-6
ASSKVASVRETTGANVLT
>TRBV20-1|NA|TRBJ1-2
SATMRTGGLNYGYT
>TRBV20-1|NA|TRBJ2-4
SAMSSGDGKNIQY
>TRBV6-5|once|TRBJ2-5
ASSYSGWGPQETQY
>TRBV2|NA|TRBJ2-1
ASVRDSRVNEQF
>TRBV6-5|few|TRBJ1-4
ASSYSSWGGGEKLF
>TRBV5-1|NA|TRBJ2-5
ASSFPNDGQETQY
>TRBV7-2|NA|TRBJ2-5
ASSTTAWGETQY
>TRBV27|few|TRBJ2-7
ASSLRGFALEQY
>TRBV4-3|NA|TRBJ2-5
ASSQGLGKQETQY
>TRBV5-1|few|TRBJ2-2
ASPSSTGELF
>TRBV10-1|few|TRBJ2-1
ASSESGKTVYNEQF
>TRBV29-1|many|TRBJ2-1
SVVVLAAYNEQF
>TRBV6-5|many|TRBJ1-2
ASSYSSRPYGYT
>TRBV12-3/TRBV12-4|NA|TRBJ1-1
ATPGRDTLNTEAF
>TRBV20-1|few|TRBJ2-2
SAREGGLMTGELF
>TRBV12-3/TRBV12-4|many|TRBJ2-2
ASSPNGQVYTGELF
>TRBV12-3/TRBV12-4|many|TRBJ2-1
ASSLGWGAHNEQF
>TRBV12-3/TRBV12-4|few|TRBJ2-5
ASIGTGGETQY
>TRBV4-3|few|TRBJ1-1
ASSQDGQGANTEAF
>TRBV7-6|NA|TRBJ2-1
ASSSLSSWPYNEQF
>TRBV7-9|many|TRBJ2-6
ASSPGQFSGANVLT
>TRBV20-1|few|TRBJ2-5
SARVLLAGIPYQETQY
>TRBV20-1|few|TRBJ2-1
SASFTGPPYNEQF
>TRBV6-5|NA|TRBJ1-3
ASSFRQGASGNTIY
>TRBV3-1|many|TRBJ2-7
ASSPPGRVPYEQY
>TRBV6-6|many|TRBJ1-4
ASRPDREKLF
>TRBV20-1|NA|TRBJ1-2
SAIDSYGYT
>TRBV11-3|few|TRBJ2-4
ASRNPPENIQY